This T cell receptor beta chain derives from a study of regulatory T cells in long-lasting Graves disease (dated by TCRdb to the early 2020s). Looking at the study overall: Newly diagnosed Graves' disease patients had taken antithyroid drugs for less than 3 months. This study used TCR sequencing and RNA sequencing of peripheral blood to compare persistent Graves' disease patients against newly diagnosed Graves' disease patients. The study was registered as a clinical trial and conducted in China. A total of roughly 35 samples were covered by TCR sequencing, comprising around 13 persistent and roughly 20 newly diagnosed Graves' disease patients. The research as a whole found: Patients with persistent disease shared more public clonotypes (about 2,900) than newly diagnosed patients did (approximately 1,000). The small sample size was acknowledged by the authors as a limitation that may reduce accuracy. Lower TCR Shannon entropy and fewer highly expanded clones were observed in persistent Graves' disease patients than in newly diagnosed patients, which suggested clonal expansion. Persistent disease showed preferential use of TRBV28, TRBJ1-2 and TRBJ2-5, whereas newly diagnosed disease favored TRBV20-1 and TRBJ2-1. Because the primary lesion, thyroid tissue, could not be accessed, the study looked at peripheral blood alone. Sequencing and analysis were limited to the TCR beta chain.

V is shortened by 5 bases, J by 3 bases, and the region joining them spans 7 bases. Taken from cysteine to phenylalanine, the CDR3 has 12 residues. The entry retains the CDR3 DNA only, 36 bases that are in frame from base 1. This clonotype was counted many times. Its specific antigen is unknown. The sample holds no much larger clone one base away, and base qualities are not on file. The library was prepared using multiplex PCR. Reads for this sample came from an Illumina HiSeq 4000. CDR3 regions were amplified by Arm-PCR with iRepertoire HTBI primers to construct TCR beta libraries. Before sequencing, the PCR products went through gel purification. In the original analysis: Gene usage analysis of CDR3 amino acid clonotypes relied on the approximately 60 TRBV and about 13 TRBJ segments identified across samples. COPE and FqMerger were used to merge the filtered high-quality paired reads into contigs. BLAST was used to align contigs to IMGT TRBV, TRBD and TRBJ reference genes, with CDR3 defined following IMGT. Any clonotype with a frequency above 0.1% was classified as a highly expanded clone. Shannon entropy served as the measure of repertoire diversity, while the Gini coefficient captured V-J evenness. Clonotypes shared by more than one individual were considered public. The public reads were run again by TCRdb, first through fastp at Q25 and then through MiXCR, and only productive beta chains were kept. Rows with a matching CDR3 protein are joined into one entry that keeps the most common DNA and genes. The V and J calls were determined by TCRdb, not by the authors. Counted in this sample were 620,000 or so distinct CDR3 sequences; 15% to 20% of them appeared once. Of the sample, under 20% falls within the top ten clones.

This specimen's time point label, interpreted: newly diagnosed GD, antithyroid drugs for less than 3 months. RNA was extracted from PBMCs in TRIzol for both TCR sequencing and RNA sequencing. The diagnosis of Graves' disease followed American Thyroid Association guidelines. The patients came from an endocrinology department in Xi'an, China. From each patient, approximately 9.9 milliliters of peripheral blood was collected into an EDTA anticoagulant tube. Ficoll Paque Plus density gradient separation was used to isolate PBMCs, and no additional T cell sorting was done. RNA quality was checked with an Agilent 2100 Bioanalyzer and agarose gel, and concentration with a NanoDrop 2000. This sample also belongs to another study, concerning T cells in Graves' hyperthyroidism and ophthalmopathy. In that second paper, the authors write: Graves' hyperthyroidism was defined as stable when no progression to ophthalmopathy occurred over 18 months of follow-up. The hyperthyroidism patients were between 18 and 65 years old and newly diagnosed, with a disease duration of less than 2 months. Exclusion was applied to patients with uncontrolled infections, other autoimmune diseases, pregnancy or lactation. Diagnoses relied on clinical symptoms, serum thyroxine and TRAb, thyroid ultrasound and orbital computed tomography. For the first round of RT-PCR on the TCR CDR3, the HTBI primer set was used together with the Qiagen OneStep RT-PCR kit. Most expanded thyroid clonotypes (frequency above 0.001) were also found in blood, which suggests that blood repertoires may mirror thyroid immune responses. Ophthalmopathy was separated from stable hyperthyroidism by a 13 V-J signature model, with approximately 89% sensitivity and about 81% specificity obtained in cross-validation and 80%/75% obtained in testing. In validation, the model predicted progression to ophthalmopathy a median of roughly 6.5 months before onset, with over 60% sensitivity and about 75% specificity. TCR V-J signatures able to tell the groups apart were searched for in a discovery cohort of 90 to 100 patients, of whom roughly 42 had Graves' ophthalmopathy and 55 to 60 had stable Graves' hyperthyroidism. Prospective prediction of ophthalmopathy was tested in an independent validation cohort of some 20 hyperthyroidism patients and approximately 17 patients who later progressed to ophthalmopathy. For training and testing, the 100 or so patients in the discovery cohort were randomly divided in a 7:3 ratio. Thyroid tissue and blood T-cell repertoires from about six Graves' hyperthyroidism patients were also compared in the study. After sampling, hyperthyroidism patients received methimazole starting at 30 mg daily, and ophthalmopathy patients received high-dose intravenous methylprednisolone. Libraries were constructed in a second round of multiplex PCR, after which size selection and purification were performed. Paired-end sequencing of the libraries was performed with 100 bp reads on an Illumina HiSeq2000. SOAPnuke was used to process the raw data, removing reads that contained adapters or uncalled bases, had a mean Phred below 15, or lacked an exact match to the constant primer or identifier. COPE v1.2.5 was used to merge the high-quality paired reads, and each unique nucleotide sequence was defined as a clonotype. Clonotypes were aligned to IMGT TRBV, TRBD and TRBJ reference segments using MiTCR v1.1. The analysis was restricted to V-J combinations with a frequency above 0.0001, which together covered about 99% of the repertoires. A TCS score was defined as the ratio of F50 (clonal expansion) to E x V (chaos), with BLOSUM62-based TCRdist applied between CDR3 peptides within each V-J. Welch's t-statistics and random forest reduced several hundred V-J features to around 14, which were used in a naive Bayes classifier (R e1071). Sample size was not statistically predetermined, and blinding of investigators to group allocation was not performed. TCR Vbeta CDR3 sequencing of 135 peripheral blood samples (about 45 ophthalmopathy, 75 to 85 hyperthyroidism and roughly 17 progressor patients) is reported in the paper.

The rearranged segments are TRBV12-3 or TRBV12-4 and TRBJ1-2; the D gene cannot be resolved reliably. The source was peripheral blood mononuclear cells (PBMCs), collected at new diagnosis, from a patient treated with antithyroid drugs. This TCR was recovered from a woman in her 30s with Graves disease. Donor details come from another sample of the same person, matched by shared clones. CDR3 reads: CASSRQDYGYTF. At the DNA level, the sequence is TGTGCCAGCAGTCGGCAGGACTATGGCTACACCTTC.